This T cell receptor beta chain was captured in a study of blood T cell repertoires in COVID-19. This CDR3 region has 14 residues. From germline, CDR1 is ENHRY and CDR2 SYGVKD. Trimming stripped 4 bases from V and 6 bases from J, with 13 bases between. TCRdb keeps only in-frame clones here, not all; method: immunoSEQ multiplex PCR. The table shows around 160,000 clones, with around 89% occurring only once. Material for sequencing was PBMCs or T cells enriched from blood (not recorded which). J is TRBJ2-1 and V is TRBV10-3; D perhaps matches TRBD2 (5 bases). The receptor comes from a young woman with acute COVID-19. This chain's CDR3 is CAISGTSGTNEQFF. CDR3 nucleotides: TGTGCCATCAGTGGAACAAGCGGAACCAATGAGCAGTTCTTC.